This TCR beta chain was found in a study of shared clonotypes between healthy human individuals. In the study overall: For every donor, three CD4 naive, three CD4 memory, two CD8 naive and one CD8 memory plates were used.

Assay used: immunoSEQ multiplex PCR; TCRdb lists only in-frame clones, some missing. Of roughly 2.4 million clones detected, approximately 94% appear once; the ten largest clones hold around 0.13%. Study results and limitations: As a rule, naive subsets had a larger estimated richness than memory subsets.

Looked up from germline, CDR1 is SEHNR and CDR2 is FQNEAQ (reference sequence). Trimming cost V 1 base and J 2 bases, with 8 bases left between them. This CDR3 has 14 amino acids. Points on this clone: The antigen remains unidentified.

The rearrangement uses TRBV7-9 and TRBJ1-1; no clear D. Sequenced material: naive CD4+ T cells sorted from blood. Subset indicated: CD45RA+ positively selected. This receptor was identified in a man younger than 35 in good health. The CDR3 region has the DNA TGTGCCAGCAGCTTAGGTCCAGCCAACACTGAAGCTTTCTTT. Translated: CASSLGPANTEAFF.